The 3 T cell receptor beta chains reported below all come from one sample, sequenced in a study of T cells in Graves' hyperthyroidism and ophthalmopathy (dated by TCRdb to between 2018 and 2021). The method behind the library was multiplex PCR. The sequencer was an Illumina HiSeq 2000. The TCR beta CDR3 regions were amplified from the RNA transcripts. A first-round RT-PCR of the TCR CDR3 used the HTBI primer set with the Qiagen OneStep RT-PCR kit. Using fastp trimming at Q25 and MiXCR clonotype assembly, TCRdb reanalyzed the public sequencing data and kept in-frame beta chains. Entries that share a CDR3 protein sequence are merged under the most common genes and DNA. For this sample the table gives about 280,000 distinct CDR3 sequences, of which approximately 26% were detected only once. The leading ten clones occupy over 25% of the sample. Sequenced sample: blood. These receptor sequences come from a man aged 40-55 years with Graves' hyperthyroidism that later progressed to Graves' ophthalmopathy.

The chain joins TRBV6-2 or TRBV6-3 to TRBJ2-2, with 8 bases aligning to TRBD2. V was clipped by 4 bases and J by 4 bases; unmatched bases: 8. CDR3 length: 16 amino acids. Germline V gene sequence: CDR1 MNHEY, CDR2 SVGEGT. DNA of the CDR3: TGTGCCAGCAGTTCCTCGGGAGGGAGGTCCACCGGGGAGCTGTTTTTT. This encodes CASSSSGGRSTGELFF.

CDR3 sequence reads: CASSARWAQETQYF. CDR3 DNA: TGTGCCAGCAGTGCTAGGTGGGCCCAAGAGACCCAGTACTTC. The J gene is TRBJ2-5, the V gene TRBV6-1; D gene ambiguous. CDR1 is MNHNS, CDR2 SASEGT, per germline. V shed 4 bases and J shed 1 base, with 10 bases lying between them. This CDR3 is built from 14 residues.

Ten or more counts support this clonotype. V gene TRBV7-2 combines with J gene TRBJ2-6; D is unclear. V dropped 3 bases and J dropped 0 bases, with 9 bases sitting between them. This CDR3 has 16 amino acids. Germline CDR1 is SGHTA and CDR2 is FQGNSA. This CDR3 is CASSFRRFSGANVLTF. CDR3 nucleotide sequence: TGTGCCAGCAGCTTTCGACGGTTCTCTGGGGCCAACGTCCTGACTTTC. The full variable domain, in which reference TRBV7-2 and TRBJ2-6 provide the parts outside the CDR3, is GAGVSQSPSNKVTEKGKDVELRCDPISGHTALYWYRQSLGQGLEFLIYFQGNSAPDKSGLPSDRFSAERTGGSVSTLTIQRTQQEDSAVYLCASSFRRFSGANVLTFGAGSRLTVL.